These 31 T cell receptor beta chains were sequenced from one sample in a study of CD8+ T cells in alopecia areata. Following RNA extraction, reverse transcription yielded cDNA that acted as the sequencing template. Sequenced by immunoSEQ multiplex PCR; TCRdb stores in-frame clones only, minus some. The data hold more than 200,000 clones, with roughly two thirds observed a single time. The sequencing here drew on CD4+ T cells sorted from blood, taken at week 0. Every receptor here comes from a human donor with alopecia areata.

This chain links TRBV7-2 with TRBJ1-1, with D perhaps matching TRBD1 (6 bases). Germline V gene sequence: CDR1 SGHTA, CDR2 FQGNSA. This CDR3 has 14 amino acids. V lost 5 bases and J lost 7, with 17 bases in between. The CDR3 bases are TGTGCCAGCAGCCTAGGACAGCCGACGGGTGAAGCTTTCTTT. Encoded protein: CASSLGQPTGEAFF.

This sequence joins TRBV9 and TRBJ2-6, with TRBD1 identical over 9 bases. The ends lost 3 bases at V and 1 base at J; junction bases unmatched: 5. This CDR3 comprises 17 residues. CDR1 and CDR2 from the germline V gene are SGDLS and YYNGEE. The CDR3 DNA sequence: TGTGCCAGCAGCGCGGACAGGGGTCATTCTGGGGCCAACGTCCTGACTTTC. Its translation is CASSADRGHSGANVLTF.

Turning to this clone: This specimen includes other DNA sequences encoding the same CDR3. The chain links TRBV5-1 to TRBJ2-5; no definite D call. V was shortened by 4 bases and J by 0 bases, with 4 bases between the two germline ends. The CDR3 has 12 residues. Germline CDR1 is SGHRS and CDR2 is YFSETQ. The CDR3 is CASSLNQETQYF. The CDR3 DNA sequence: TGCGCCAGCAGCCTTAACCAAGAGACCCAGTACTTC.

The chain uses TRBV11-1 and TRBJ2-2, with D hard to call. V lost 3 bases and J 3 bases, leaving 11 bases between the germline ends. Per the germline V gene, CDR1 is SGHAT and CDR2 is FQDESV (reference sequence). This CDR3 comprises 15 residues. The CDR3 DNA reads as TGTGCCAGCAGCTTGGACCGTGGGCACACCGGGGAGCTGTTTTTT. It yields the protein CASSLDRGHTGELFF.

The V and J genes are TRBV7-9 and TRBJ1-5; tentatively, D is TRBD1 (5 bases). The V end lost 1 base, the J end lost 7 bases, and 8 bases lay between the germline ends. The length of the CDR3 is 13 residues. Per germline, CDR1 SEHNR and CDR2 FQNEAQ (reference sequence). The CDR3 spells CASSLGRDQPQHF. CDR3 coding DNA: TGTGCCAGCAGCTTAGGTAGGGACCAGCCCCAGCATTTT.

The gene calls are TRBV6-5 and TRBJ2-5; no reliable D call. Germline V gives CDR1 MNHEY, CDR2 SVGAGI. Trimming cost V 7 bases and J 5 bases, with 20 bases left between them. This CDR3 has 15 amino acids. The CDR3 loop reads CASNAINRVSETQYF. The DNA of the CDR3 is TGTGCCAGCAATGCGATCAACCGGGTCTCGGAGACCCAGTACTTC.

This sequence joins TRBV5-4 and TRBJ2-1; D may correspond to TRBD1 or TRBD2 (5 bases each). The CDR3 extends over 18 amino acids. CDR1 and CDR2 (germline): SGHNT, YYREEE (reference sequence). V was clipped by 4 bases and J by 0 bases, with 20 bases between them. CDR3 DNA sequence: TGTGCCAGCAGCGCAACCGCCATTGGGGGTAGCTCCTACAATGAGCAGTTCTTC. Residues: CASSATAIGGSSYNEQFF. Full variable domain (remainder filled in from reference TRBV5-4 and TRBJ2-1): ETGVTQSPTHLIKTRGQQVTLRCSSQSGHNTVSWYQQALGQGPQFIFQYYREEENGRGNFPPRFSGLQFPNYSSELNVNALELDDSALYLCASSATAIGGSSYNEQFFGPGTRLTVL.

The chain has TRBV7-2 and TRBJ2-7; possibly TRBD1 for D (6 bases). V was pared by 5 bases and J by 7 bases, with 21 bases between. Germline V gene lookup returns CDR1 SGHTA and CDR2 FQGNSA. The CDR3 is 15 amino acids. CDR3 sequence: CASSPDRDTVGEQYF. CDR3 nucleotides: TGTGCCAGCAGCCCCGACCGGGACACCGTCGGGGAGCAGTACTTC.

The chain uses TRBV6-1 and TRBJ2-7, with D uncertain. Trimming shortened V by 4 bases and J by 7 bases, and 11 bases separated the two germline ends. CDR1 MNHNS and CDR2 SASEGT come from the germline V gene. The CDR3 loop spans 12 amino acids. CDR3 sequence reads: CASSALLGEQYF. CDR3 coding DNA: TGTGCCAGCAGTGCCCTCCTCGGGGAGCAGTACTTC.

V gene TRBV19 combines with J gene TRBJ2-5; unclear D gene. Trimming left V 5 bases short and J 4 bases short, with 11 bases between. Germline V gene lookup returns CDR1 LNHDA and CDR2 SQIVND (reference sequence). The CDR3 length is 13 residues. The CDR3 spells CASSPAYRETQYF. The CDR3, as DNA: TGTGCCAGTAGTCCCGCGTACCGAGAGACCCAGTACTTC.

J is TRBJ1-2 and V is TRBV4-2; D is unresolved. The V gene lost 0 bases and the J gene lost 3 bases, with 11 bases spanning the gap. Germline V gene lookup returns CDR1 LGHNA and CDR2 YNFKEQ. The CDR3 is made up of 15 amino acids. This CDR3 is CASSQEVRGYYGYTF. The CDR3 bases are TGTGCCAGCAGCCAAGAGGTTCGGGGATACTATGGCTACACCTTC.

The V and J genes are TRBV5-1 and TRBJ1-1, with 7 nucleotides matching TRBD1. The CDR3 is 16 amino acids. V was pared by 0 bases and J by 2 bases, with 7 bases of the junction left unmatched. CDR1 is SGHRS, CDR2 YFSETQ, per germline. In DNA, the CDR3 is TGCGCCAGCAGCTTGGCCCGACAGGGCCGAAACACTGAAGCTTTCTTT. As protein: CASSLARQGRNTEAFF. The variable domain in full, completed from reference TRBV5-1 and TRBJ1-1, reads KAGVTQTPRYLIKTRGQQVTLSCSPISGHRSVSWYQQTPGQGLQFLFEYFSETQRNKGNFPGRFSGRQFSNSRSEMNVSTLELGDSALYLCASSLARQGRNTEAFFGQGTRLTVV.

Worth noting for this clone: Different DNA sequences within this sample yield the same CDR3. The J gene is TRBJ1-2, the V gene TRBV20-1; D gene unclear. Germline V gives CDR1 DFQATT, CDR2 SNEGSKA (reference sequence). This CDR3 contains 11 residues. The V end lost 5 bases, the J end lost 2 bases, and 6 bases lay between the germline ends. CDR3 amino acids: CSASDNYGYTF. Here the CDR3 DNA reads TGCAGTGCTTCGGACAACTATGGCTACACCTTC.

This clone was found a few times. Other DNA sequences in this specimen translate into the identical CDR3. The chain has TRBV29-1 and TRBJ2-5; D is uncertain. Trimming removed 3 bases at V and 5 bases at J, with 1 base between. The CDR3 has 9 residues. CDR1 SQVTM and CDR2 ANQGSEA come from the germline V gene. The CDR3 here is CSVDETQYF. In DNA, the CDR3 is TGCAGCGTTGATGAGACCCAGTACTTC.

This rearrangement joins TRBV5-1 to TRBJ1-1; D remains unclear. There are 14 residues in the CDR3. The V end lost 0 bases, the J end lost 2 bases, and 8 bases lay between the germline ends. The germline V gene encodes CDR1 SGHRS and CDR2 YFSETQ. The CDR3 DNA is TGCGCCAGCAGCTTGGAACGGACCAACACTGAAGCTTTCTTT. This translates into CASSLERTNTEAFF.

The rearrangement uses TRBV7-3 and TRBJ2-7; D remains ambiguous. CDR1 is SGHTA, CDR2 FQGTGA, per germline. The CDR3 contains 13 residues. Trimming pared 5 bases from V and 3 bases from J, leaving 11 bases between. The CDR3 spells CASSARPNYEQYF. The DNA for the CDR3 is TGTGCCAGCAGCGCCCGACCTAACTACGAGCAGTACTTC.

This clone has only one observation. This chain uses TRBV29-1 with TRBJ2-7, with unresolved D. V was trimmed by 7 bases and J by 5 bases, leaving 18 bases between them. Germline V gives CDR1 SQVTM, CDR2 ANQGSEA. The CDR3 is made up of 13 amino acids. The CDR3 DNA reads TGCAGCGCTAGTAGCCTGGTAAAGCACGAGCAGTACTTC. Translated, it gives CSASSLVKHEQYF.

This chain links TRBV30 with TRBJ2-1; TRBD2 aligns across 14 bases. The CDR3 spans 15 residues. Germline values: CDR1 GTSNPN, CDR2 SVGIG (reference sequence). Trimming at V came to 2 bases and at J to 10 bases, leaving 7 bases not matched to a gene. The CDR3 DNA sequence: TGTGCCTGGAGTAGATTGGGACTAGCGGGGGTGGAGCAGTTCTTC. Translating gives CAWSRLGLAGVEQFF.

This chain connects TRBV6-5 to TRBJ2-1; TRBD2 matches 7 bases. Germline CDR1 and CDR2: MNHEY and SVGAGI. CDR3 size: 13 residues. V was clipped by 0 bases and J by 9 bases; unmatched bases: 2. The CDR3 DNA reads TGTGCCAGCAGTTACTCAACTAGCGTTGAGCAGTTCTTC. Its protein is CASSYSTSVEQFF.

This rearrangement joins TRBV5-1 to TRBJ2-7; 8 nucleotides agree with TRBD1. Per the germline V gene, CDR1 is SGHRS and CDR2 is YFSETQ. This CDR3 spans 15 amino acids. The V and J ends lost 0 bases and 3 bases, in that order; junction bases with no gene match: 5. CDR3 in amino acids: CASSLVAGGSYEQYF. In nucleotides, the CDR3 is TGCGCCAGCAGCTTGGTGGCAGGGGGCAGCTACGAGCAGTACTTC.

The rearrangement links TRBV6-6 to TRBJ2-4; maybe TRBD1 (5 bases). This CDR3 has 14 amino acids. The V gene's germline CDR1 is MNHNY and CDR2 SVGAGI (reference sequence). V gave up 5 bases and J gave up 10 bases, with 18 bases separating them. The CDR3: CASSTPRVLAIQYF. CDR3 in DNA: TGTGCCAGCAGTACACCCAGGGTACTGGCTATTCAGTACTTC.

The chain recombines TRBV27 with TRBJ2-5; weak D call: TRBD2 (6 bases). Germline V lookup: CDR1 MNHEY, CDR2 SMNVEV (reference sequence). V was pared by 8 bases and J by 9 bases, with 16 bases between. The CDR3 is 12 residues long. CDR3 protein: CASGRDSSAQYF. CDR3 bases: TGTGCCAGCGGCCGGGACTCATCGGCCCAGTACTTC.

A word on this clone: Different DNA sequences within this sample yield the same CDR3. The rearrangement links TRBV30 to TRBJ1-1; D unclear. The length of the CDR3 is 11 residues. The V and J ends lost 1 base and 8 bases respectively, with 8 bases between them. Per germline, CDR1 GTSNPN and CDR2 SVGIG (reference sequence). The CDR3 is CAWSAGAEAFF. CDR3 in DNA: TGTGCCTGGAGTGCAGGAGCAGAAGCTTTCTTT.

V usage is TRBV7-2 and J usage is TRBJ2-3; 13 bases line up with TRBD2. J was trimmed by 2 bases and V by 5 bases; bases with no gene match: 4. Germline V lookup: CDR1 SGHTA, CDR2 FQGNSA. This CDR3 spans 16 amino acids. CDR3 amino acids: CASSVTSGGATDTQYF. CDR3 nucleotide sequence: TGTGCCAGCAGCGTTACTAGCGGGGGGGCCACAGATACGCAGTATTTT.

The chain combines TRBV5-1 with TRBJ2-7; possibly TRBD1 for D (6 bases). CDR1 SGHRS and CDR2 YFSETQ come from the germline V gene. V was pared by 0 bases and J by 5 bases, with 15 bases between. The length of the CDR3 is 15 residues. CDR3 residues: CASSLGSGVNDEQYF. CDR3 bases: TGCGCCAGCAGCTTGGGGTCAGGGGTTAACGACGAGCAGTACTTC.

This sequence joins TRBV9 and TRBJ2-3; unclear D gene. The germline V gene has CDR1 SGDLS and CDR2 YYNGEE. The CDR3 has 13 residues. Between the trimmed V and J ends, which lost 4 bases and 11 bases, there was a span of 17 bases. CDR3 nucleotide sequence: TGTGCCAGCAGCCTAACCGACGGCTCACGGCAGTATTTT. Protein sequence: CASSLTDGSRQYF.

The rearrangement joins TRBV29-1 to TRBJ1-2, with a possible D match to TRBD1 (5 bases). Germline V CDR1 and CDR2: SQVTM, ANQGSEA. The germline V and J ends were trimmed by 3 bases and 9 bases, with 11 bases remaining between them. This CDR3 has 11 amino acids. The CDR3 loop reads CSVEAGRRYTF. For the CDR3, the DNA is TGCAGCGTTGAGGCAGGGCGACGCTACACCTTC.

This clone was seen only a few times. The chain carries TRBV29-1 and TRBJ2-1; TRBD2 might be the D (6 bases). Germline CDR1 is SQVTM and CDR2 is ANQGSEA. The CDR3 extends over 13 amino acids. In DNA, the CDR3 is TGCACCGCGGGCGGGGAGGCCTACAATGAGCAGTTCTTC. This gives the protein CTAGGEAYNEQFF.

The gene calls are TRBV30 and TRBJ2-5; a possible D gene is TRBD1 (6 bases). CDR3 length equals 13 residues. The germline V and J ends were trimmed by 4 bases and 5 bases, with 14 bases remaining between them. Germline CDR1 GTSNPN, CDR2 SVGIG (reference sequence). The CDR3 DNA follows: TGTGCCTGGAACTCAGGGGAAGGGGAGACCCAGTACTTC. This gives the protein CAWNSGEGETQYF. The entire variable domain, with the rest obtained from reference TRBV30 and TRBJ2-5, is as follows: SQTIHQWPATLVQPVGSPLSLECTVEGTSNPNLYWYRQAAGRGLQLLFYSVGIGQISSEVPQNLSASRPQDRQFILSSKKLLLSDSGFYLCAWNSGEGETQYFGPGTRLLVL.

V and J are TRBV9 and TRBJ2-1; TRBD1 might be the D (5 bases). This CDR3 contains 14 residues. CDR1 is SGDLS and CDR2 is YYNGEE in the germline V gene. Trimming left V 2 bases short and J 10 bases short, with 16 bases between. CDR3 residues: CASSVDDRRDEQFF. The CDR3 bases are TGTGCCAGCAGCGTGGATGACAGACGAGACGAGCAGTTCTTC.

CDR3 protein: CASRGSGWSYEQYF. The CDR3 DNA sequence: TGCGCCAGCAGGGGTAGCGGCTGGTCCTACGAGCAGTACTTC. This rearrangement joins TRBV5-1 to TRBJ2-7; possible D gene TRBD2, 6 bases. With 5 bases removed from V and 1 base from J, the gap between germline ends came to 13 bases. The CDR3 has 14 amino acids. Germline V gene lookup returns CDR1 SGHRS and CDR2 YFSETQ.